This T cell receptor beta chain was recovered during a study of post-analysis software for immune sequencing data. General observations from the study: A significant reduction in normalized Chao1 diversity was observed in multiple sclerosis patients versus controls. When patients were compared with controls, four or five TRBV segments were more frequent, TRBV5-6, TRBV5-1 and TRBV20-1 among them.

V was pared by 4 bases and J by 6 bases, with 5 bases of the junction left unmatched. The CDR3 is 14 residues long. The V gene's germline CDR1 is ENHRY and CDR2 SYGVKD. This clonotype was counted only a few times. The target antigen is unknown. This may come from a read error, since a much larger clone is one base off. TCR beta libraries were prepared from cDNA with unique molecular identifiers. TCRdb reprocessed the PCR reads via MiXCR and lists one record per CDR3 protein. The sample contains roughly 170,000 distinct CDR3 sequences, around 28% of which appear only once. The sample comprised blood. This chain uses TRBV10-3 with TRBJ2-1; 8 nucleotides match TRBD2. This receptor was identified in a girl aged 5-17 years with multiple sclerosis. As DNA, the CDR3 is TGTGCCATCAGTGGGCGGGAGGTTAGCAATGAGCAGTTCTTC. Protein: CAISGREVSNEQFF.